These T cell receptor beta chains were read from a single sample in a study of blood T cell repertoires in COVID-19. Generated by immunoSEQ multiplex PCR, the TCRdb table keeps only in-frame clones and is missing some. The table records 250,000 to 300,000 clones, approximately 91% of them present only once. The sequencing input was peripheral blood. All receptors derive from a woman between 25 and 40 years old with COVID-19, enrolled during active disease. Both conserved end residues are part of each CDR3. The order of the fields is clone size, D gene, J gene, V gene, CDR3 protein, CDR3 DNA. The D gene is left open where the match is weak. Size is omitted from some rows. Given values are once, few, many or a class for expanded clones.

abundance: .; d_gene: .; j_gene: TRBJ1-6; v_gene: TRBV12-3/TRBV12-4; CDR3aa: CASRTGGASPLHF; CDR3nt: TGTGCCAGCAGGACGGGGGGTGCGTCACCCCTCCACTTT
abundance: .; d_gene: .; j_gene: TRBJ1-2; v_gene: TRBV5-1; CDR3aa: CASSLEQGPLGYTF; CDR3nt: TGCGCCAGCAGCTTGGAGCAGGGCCCCCTTGGCTACACCTTC
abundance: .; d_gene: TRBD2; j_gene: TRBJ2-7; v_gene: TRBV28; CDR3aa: CASSSAAGGLRDYEQYF; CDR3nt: TGTGCCAGCAGTTCCGCAGCGGGAGGGCTTAGGGACTACGAGCAGTACTTC
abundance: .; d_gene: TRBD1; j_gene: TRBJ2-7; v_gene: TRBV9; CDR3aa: CASSPGWGQSYEQYF; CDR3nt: TGTGCCAGCAGCCCCGGGTGGGGACAGAGCTACGAGCAGTACTTC
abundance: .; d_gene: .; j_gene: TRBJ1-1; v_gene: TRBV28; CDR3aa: CATTQGDMNTEAFF; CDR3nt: TGTGCCACCACCCAAGGGGACATGAACACTGAAGCTTTCTTT
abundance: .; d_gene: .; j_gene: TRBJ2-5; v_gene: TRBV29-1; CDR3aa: CSVDGGQETQYF; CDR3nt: TGCAGCGTTGACGGCGGTCAAGAGACCCAGTACTTC
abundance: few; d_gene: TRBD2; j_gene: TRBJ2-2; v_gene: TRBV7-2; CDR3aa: CASSLKTSGQAYTGELFF; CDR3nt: TGTGCCAGCAGCTTGAAGACTAGCGGGCAGGCGTACACCGGGGAGCTGTTTTTT
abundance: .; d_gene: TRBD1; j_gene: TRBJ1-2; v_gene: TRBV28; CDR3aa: CASRSTGDLYGYTF; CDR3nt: TGTGCCAGCAGGAGCACAGGGGATCTCTATGGCTACACCTTC
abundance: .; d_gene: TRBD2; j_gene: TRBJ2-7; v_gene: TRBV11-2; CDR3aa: CASSLGTSGNSYEQYF; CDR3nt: TGTGCCAGCAGCTTAGGTACTAGCGGTAACTCCTACGAGCAGTACTTC
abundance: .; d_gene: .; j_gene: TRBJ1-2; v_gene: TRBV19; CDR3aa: CASSQGQGSYGYTF; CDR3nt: TGTGCCAGTAGTCAAGGGCAGGGGTCCTATGGCTACACCTTC
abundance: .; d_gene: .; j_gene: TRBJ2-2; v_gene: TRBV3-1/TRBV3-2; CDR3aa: CASSLKGGGRNTGELFF; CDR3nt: TGTGCCAGCAGCCTCAAGGGGGGCGGGAGGAACACCGGGGAGCTGTTTTTT
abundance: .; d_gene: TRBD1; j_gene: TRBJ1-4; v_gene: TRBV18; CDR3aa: CASSPGTGGREKLFF; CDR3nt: TGTGCCAGCTCACCAGGGACAGGGGGTCGCGAAAAACTGTTTTTT
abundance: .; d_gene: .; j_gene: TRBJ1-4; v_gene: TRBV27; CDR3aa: CAGHLAQIKLFF; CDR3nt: TGTGCCGGTCATTTGGCTCAGATAAAACTGTTTTTT
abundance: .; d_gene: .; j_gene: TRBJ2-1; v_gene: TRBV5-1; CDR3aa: CASSLGGGTHNEQFF; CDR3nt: TGCGCCAGCAGCTTGGGGGGCGGAACTCACAATGAGCAGTTCTTC
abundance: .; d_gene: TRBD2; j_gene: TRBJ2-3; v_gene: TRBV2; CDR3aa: CASSERESVSDTQYF; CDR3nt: TGTGCCAGCAGTGAGCGGGAGTCAGTTTCAGATACGCAGTATTTT
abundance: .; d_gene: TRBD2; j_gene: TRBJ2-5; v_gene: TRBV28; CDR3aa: CASRPGGTQETQYF; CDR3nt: TGTGCCAGCAGGCCGGGGGGGACCCAAGAGACCCAGTACTTC
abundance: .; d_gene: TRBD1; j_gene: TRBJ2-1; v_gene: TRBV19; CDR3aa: CASTWDRANNKQFF; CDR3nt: TGTGCCAGTACCTGGGACAGGGCCAACAATAAGCAGTTCTTC
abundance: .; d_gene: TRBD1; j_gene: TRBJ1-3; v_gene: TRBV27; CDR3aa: CASSSRDRNTIYF; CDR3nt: TGTGCCAGCAGTTCCCGGGACAGGAACACCATATATTTT
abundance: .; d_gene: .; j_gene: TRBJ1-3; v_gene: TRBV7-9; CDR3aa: CASSLFRGSGNTIYF; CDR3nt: TGTGCCAGCAGCTTATTTAGGGGCTCTGGAAACACCATATATTTT
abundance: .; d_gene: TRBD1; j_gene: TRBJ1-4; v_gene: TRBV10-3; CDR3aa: CATSTGAEKLFF; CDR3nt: TGTGCCACCTCGACAGGGGCTGAAAAACTGTTTTTT
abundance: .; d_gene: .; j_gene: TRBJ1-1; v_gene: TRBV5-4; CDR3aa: CASSSGGGRGTEAFF; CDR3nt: TGTGCCAGCAGCTCTGGCGGGGGAAGGGGGACTGAAGCTTTCTTT
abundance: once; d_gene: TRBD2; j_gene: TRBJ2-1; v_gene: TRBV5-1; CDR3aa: CASSFIAGPYNEQFF; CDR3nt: TGCGCCAGCAGCTTTATAGCGGGACCCTACAATGAGCAGTTCTTC
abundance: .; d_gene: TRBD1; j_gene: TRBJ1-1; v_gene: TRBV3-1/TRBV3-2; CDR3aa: CASSQEGTGGTEAFF; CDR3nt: TGTGCCAGCAGCCAAGAGGGGACAGGGGGCACTGAAGCTTTCTTT
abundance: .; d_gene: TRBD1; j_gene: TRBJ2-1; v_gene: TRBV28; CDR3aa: CASRKYRGDEQFF; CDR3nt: TGTGCCAGCAGAAAATACAGGGGCGATGAGCAGTTCTTC
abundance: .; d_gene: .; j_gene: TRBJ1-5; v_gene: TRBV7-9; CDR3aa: CASSSYTDINQPQHF; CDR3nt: TGTGCCAGCAGCTCCTACACGGACATTAATCAGCCCCAGCATTTT
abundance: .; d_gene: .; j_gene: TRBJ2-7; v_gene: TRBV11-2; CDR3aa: CASSFYLGAYEQYF; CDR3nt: TGTGCCAGCAGCTTCTATTTAGGGGCCTACGAGCAGTACTTC
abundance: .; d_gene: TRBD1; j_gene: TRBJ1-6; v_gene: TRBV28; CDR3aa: CASSLGGQGEQDNSPLHF; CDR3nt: TGTGCCAGCAGTTTAGGTGGACAGGGGGAACAGGATAATTCACCCCTCCACTTT
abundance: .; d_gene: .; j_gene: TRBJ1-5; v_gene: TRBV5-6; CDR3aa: CASSASNQPQHF; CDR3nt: TGTGCCAGCAGCGCGTCCAATCAGCCCCAGCATTTT
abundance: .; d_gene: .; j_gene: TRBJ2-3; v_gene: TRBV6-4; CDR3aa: CASSDSHGGADTQYF; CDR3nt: TGTGCCAGCAGTGACTCCCATGGGGGCGCAGATACGCAGTATTTT
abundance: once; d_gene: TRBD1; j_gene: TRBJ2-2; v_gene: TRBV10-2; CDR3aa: CASSRTGGASPNTGELFF; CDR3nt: TGCGCCAGCAGTAGGACAGGGGGCGCTTCCCCGAACACCGGGGAGCTGTTTTTT
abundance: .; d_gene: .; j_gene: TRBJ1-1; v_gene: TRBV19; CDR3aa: CASSIDRMNTEAFF; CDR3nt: TGTGCCAGTAGTATCGACAGGATGAACACTGAAGCTTTCTTT
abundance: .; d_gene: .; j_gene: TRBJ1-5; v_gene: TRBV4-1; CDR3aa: CASSHRDNQPQHF; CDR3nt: TGCGCCAGCAGCCACAGGGATAATCAGCCCCAGCATTTT
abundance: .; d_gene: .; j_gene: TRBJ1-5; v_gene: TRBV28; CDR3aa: CASRGRDSNQPQHF; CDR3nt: TGTGCCAGCAGGGGGCGGGATAGCAATCAGCCCCAGCATTTT
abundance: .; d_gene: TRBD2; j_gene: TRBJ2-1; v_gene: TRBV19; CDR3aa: CASSIDSGSHNEQFF; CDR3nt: TGTGCCAGTAGTATCGATAGCGGGAGCCACAATGAGCAGTTCTTC
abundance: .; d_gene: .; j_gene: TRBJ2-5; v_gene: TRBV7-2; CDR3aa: CASSLDTGSGETQYF; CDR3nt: TGTGCCAGCAGCTTAGATACAGGGTCTGGGGAGACCCAGTACTTC
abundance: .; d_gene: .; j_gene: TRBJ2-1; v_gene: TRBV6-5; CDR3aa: CAITRVGSYNEQFF; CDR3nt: TGTGCCATCACTCGGGTGGGCTCCTACAATGAGCAGTTCTTC
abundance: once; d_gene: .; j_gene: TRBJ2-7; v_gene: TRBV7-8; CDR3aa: CASSIQGRAYEQYF; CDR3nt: TGTGCCAGCAGCATCCAGGGGCGAGCCTACGAGCAGTACTTC
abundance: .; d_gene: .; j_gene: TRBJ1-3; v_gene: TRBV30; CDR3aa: CACLEQDSSGNTIYF; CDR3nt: TGTGCCTGCCTGGAACAGGATTCCTCTGGAAACACCATATATTTT